This T cell receptor beta chain appears in the sequencing data of a study of CD8 T cells in ankylosing spondylitis. Whole-study results and caveats: Significantly higher representation of disease-linked clones was reported for matched ankylosing spondylitis synovial fluid. Some of these motif variants have turned up before, in reports on reactive arthritis synovial fluid and blood. A TCR beta motif made of about 8 highly homologous variants seemed typical of ankylosing spondylitis blood.

Note on this clonotype: What it recognizes is unknown.

A quantitative 5'-RACE method, one with molecular barcodes, was used to make TCR beta libraries. Using its own MiXCR run on the 5' RACE reads, TCRdb lists one record per CDR3 protein. The data contain around 490,000 distinct CDR3 sequences, about 5% of them singletons. The CDR3 totals 13 residues. V was clipped by 2 bases and J by 6 bases, with 8 bases between them. In germline, CDR1 is MNHEY, CDR2 SVGAGI. Sequencing was done on a sample of blood, either unsorted or a sorted T cell fraction (not recorded which). The TCR sequence derives from a male donor with ankylosing spondylitis. The rearrangement joins TRBV6-5 to TRBJ2-1; D gene unclear. The chain's CDR3 is CASSYLRSNEQFF. The CDR3 bases are TGTGCCAGCAGTTACCTCAGGAGCAATGAGCAGTTCTTC.